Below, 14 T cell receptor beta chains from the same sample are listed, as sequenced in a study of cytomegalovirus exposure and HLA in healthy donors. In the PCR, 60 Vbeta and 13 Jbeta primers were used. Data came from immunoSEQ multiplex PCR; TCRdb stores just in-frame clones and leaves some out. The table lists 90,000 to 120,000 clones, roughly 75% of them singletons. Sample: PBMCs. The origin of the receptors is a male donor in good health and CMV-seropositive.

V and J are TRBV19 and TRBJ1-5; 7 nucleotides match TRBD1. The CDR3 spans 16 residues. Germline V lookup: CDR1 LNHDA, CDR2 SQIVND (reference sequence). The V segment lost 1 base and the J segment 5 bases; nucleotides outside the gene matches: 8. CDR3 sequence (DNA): TGTGCCAGTAGTATAGGGGGCAGGGGGTCATATCAGCCCCAGCATTTT. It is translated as CASSIGGRGSYQPQHF.

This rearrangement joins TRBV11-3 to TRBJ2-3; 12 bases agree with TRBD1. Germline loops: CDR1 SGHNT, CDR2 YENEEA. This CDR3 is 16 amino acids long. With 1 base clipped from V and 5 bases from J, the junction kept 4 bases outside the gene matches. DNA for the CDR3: TGTGCCAGCAGCTTAGGGGGGACAGGGGGCAGAGATACGCAGTATTTT. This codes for CASSLGGTGGRDTQYF.

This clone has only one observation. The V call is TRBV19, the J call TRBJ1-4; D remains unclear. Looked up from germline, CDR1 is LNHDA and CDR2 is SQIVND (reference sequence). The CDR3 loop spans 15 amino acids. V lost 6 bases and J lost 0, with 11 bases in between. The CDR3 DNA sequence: TGTGCCAGTAGACTTGAAGGAGCAACTAATGAAAAACTGTTTTTT. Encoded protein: CASRLEGATNEKLFF. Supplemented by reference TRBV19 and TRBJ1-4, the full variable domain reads DGGITQSPKYLFRKEGQNVTLSCEQNLNHDAMYWYRQDPGQGLRLIYYSQIVNDFQKGDIAEGYSVSREKKESFPLTVTSAQKNPTAFYLCASRLEGATNEKLFFGSGTQLSVL.

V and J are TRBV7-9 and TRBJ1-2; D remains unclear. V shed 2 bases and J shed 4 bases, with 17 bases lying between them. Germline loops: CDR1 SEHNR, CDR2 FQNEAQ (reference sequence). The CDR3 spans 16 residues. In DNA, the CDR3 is TGTGCCAGCAGCTTAAGTTCCGTCGGCGGCTCCTATGGCTACACCTTC. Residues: CASSLSSVGGSYGYTF.

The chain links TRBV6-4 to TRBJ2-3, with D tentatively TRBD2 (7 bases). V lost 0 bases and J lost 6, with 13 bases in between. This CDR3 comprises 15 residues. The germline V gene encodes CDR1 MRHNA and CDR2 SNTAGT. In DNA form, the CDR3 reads TGTGCCAGCAGTGACTCGACGGGGGGCCGGGATACGCAGTATTTT. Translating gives CASSDSTGGRDTQYF.

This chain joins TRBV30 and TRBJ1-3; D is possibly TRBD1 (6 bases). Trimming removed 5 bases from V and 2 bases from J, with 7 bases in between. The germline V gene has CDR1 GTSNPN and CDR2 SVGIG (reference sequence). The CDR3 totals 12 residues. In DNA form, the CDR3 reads TGTGCCTGGCGGGACACTGGAAACACCATATATTTT. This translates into CAWRDTGNTIYF. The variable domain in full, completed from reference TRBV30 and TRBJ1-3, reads SQTIHQWPATLVQPVGSPLSLECTVEGTSNPNLYWYRQAAGRGLQLLFYSVGIGQISSEVPQNLSASRPQDRQFILSSKKLLLSDSGFYLCAWRDTGNTIYFGEGSWLTVV.

In DNA, the CDR3 is TGTGCCAGCAGCCCCGGTTATACGTTCACTGAAGCTTTCTTT. Translation: CASSPGYTFTEAFF. This chain joins TRBV11-2 and TRBJ1-1; no definite D call. The CDR3 is 14 amino acids. V lost 5 bases to trimming and J lost 4 bases, with 14 bases between them. The germline V gene encodes CDR1 SGHAT and CDR2 FQNNGV.

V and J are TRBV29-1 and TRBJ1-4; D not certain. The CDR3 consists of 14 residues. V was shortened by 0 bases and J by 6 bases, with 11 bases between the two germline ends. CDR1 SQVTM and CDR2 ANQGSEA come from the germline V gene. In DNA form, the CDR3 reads TGCAGCGTTGAAGATCTGAGCACAGATGAAAAACTGTTTTTT. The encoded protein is CSVEDLSTDEKLFF.

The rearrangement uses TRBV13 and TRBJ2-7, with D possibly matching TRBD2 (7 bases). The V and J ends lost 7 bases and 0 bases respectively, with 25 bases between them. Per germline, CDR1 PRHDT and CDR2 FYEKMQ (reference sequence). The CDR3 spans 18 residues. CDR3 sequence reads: CASTLVGGGTERSYEQYF. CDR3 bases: TGTGCCAGCACCCTCGTTGGGGGGGGCACGGAACGCTCCTACGAGCAGTACTTC.

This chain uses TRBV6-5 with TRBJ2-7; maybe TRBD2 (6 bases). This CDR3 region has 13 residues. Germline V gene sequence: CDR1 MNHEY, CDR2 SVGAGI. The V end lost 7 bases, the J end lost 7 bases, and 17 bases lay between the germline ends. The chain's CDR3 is CASIGTAPGEQYF. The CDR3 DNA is TGTGCCAGCATCGGGACTGCCCCTGGGGAGCAGTACTTC.

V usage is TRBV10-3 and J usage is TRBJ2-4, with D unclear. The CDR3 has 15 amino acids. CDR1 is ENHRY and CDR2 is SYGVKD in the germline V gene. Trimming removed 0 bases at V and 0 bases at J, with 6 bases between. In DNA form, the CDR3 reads TGTGCCATCAGTGAGTCTGAGTTAGCCAAAAACATTCAGTACTTC. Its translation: CAISESELAKNIQYF.

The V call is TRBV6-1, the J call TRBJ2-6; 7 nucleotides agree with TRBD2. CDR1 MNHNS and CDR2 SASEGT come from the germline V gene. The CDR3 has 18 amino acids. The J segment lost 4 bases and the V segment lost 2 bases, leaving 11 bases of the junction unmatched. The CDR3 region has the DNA TGTGCCAGCAGTGAAAGTGTTCCGTGGGGGGGAGGGGCCAACGTCCTGACTTTC. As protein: CASSESVPWGGGANVLTF.

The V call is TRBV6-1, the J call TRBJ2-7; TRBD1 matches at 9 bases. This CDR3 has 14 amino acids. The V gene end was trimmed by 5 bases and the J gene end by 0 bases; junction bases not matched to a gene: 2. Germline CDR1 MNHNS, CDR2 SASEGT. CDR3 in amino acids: CASSRTGVSYEQYF. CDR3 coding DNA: TGTGCCAGCAGTCGGACAGGGGTCTCCTACGAGCAGTACTTC.

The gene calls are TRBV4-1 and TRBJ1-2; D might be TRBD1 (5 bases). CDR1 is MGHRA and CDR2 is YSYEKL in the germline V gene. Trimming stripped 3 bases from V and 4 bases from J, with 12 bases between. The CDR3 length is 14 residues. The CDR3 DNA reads TGCGCCAGCAGCCAGGGCGGGGACCTCTATGGCTACACCTTC. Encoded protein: CASSQGGDLYGYTF.